One sample yielded the 10 T cell receptor beta chains listed below, sequenced in a study of blood T cell repertoires in COVID-19. Produced via immunoSEQ multiplex PCR; TCRdb's table is partial and in-frame only. Altogether hundreds of thousands of clones are present, roughly 86% being singletons, with the ten largest covering roughly 6.6%. Sequencing input: peripheral blood. These receptor sequences come from a woman aged 65 to 85 with COVID-19, enrolled during active disease.

CDR3 nucleotide sequence: TGTGCCAGCAGTACACAGGGGGGCTCTGGAAACACCATATATTTT. Amino acids: CASSTQGGSGNTIYF. The V call is TRBV28, the J call TRBJ1-3; 8 bases agree with TRBD1. J was trimmed by 0 bases and V by 5 bases; bases with no gene match: 3. Germline V gives CDR1 MDHEN, CDR2 SYDVKM. The CDR3 spans 15 residues.

The chain has TRBV3-1 (or the pseudogene TRBV3-2) and TRBJ1-5; D is unresolved. CDR3 size: 14 residues. Trimming removed 3 bases from V and 3 bases from J, with 9 bases in between. Germline V gene data show CDR1 as LGHDT and CDR2 as YNNKEL (reference sequence). CDR3 in amino acids: CASSHEAFNQPQHF. The CDR3 DNA reads TGTGCCAGCAGCCATGAGGCCTTCAATCAGCCCCAGCATTTT.

The chain joins TRBV11-2 to TRBJ2-5; TRBD2 matches 8 bases. CDR3 length: 15 residues. From germline, CDR1 is SGHAT and CDR2 FQNNGV. Trimming took 3 bases from V and 0 from J; bases not matched to a gene: 3. The CDR3 reads CASSFSGGDQETQYF. The CDR3, as DNA: TGTGCCAGCAGCTTCTCCGGGGGGGACCAAGAGACCCAGTACTTC.

The chain links TRBV6-5 to TRBJ1-5; TRBD1 aligns across 9 bases. Germline assignment: CDR1 MNHEY and CDR2 SVGAGI. CDR3 length: 14 residues. V shed 7 bases and J 6 bases; nucleotides not matched to a gene: 7. This chain's CDR3 is CASIFTGGFQPQHF. For the CDR3, the DNA is TGTGCCAGCATTTTCACAGGGGGCTTTCAGCCCCAGCATTTT.

This chain links TRBV7-9 with TRBJ2-7; D perhaps matches TRBD2 (7 bases). CDR1 and CDR2 (germline): SEHNR, FQNEAQ (reference sequence). The V end was cut by 5 bases, the J end by 6 bases, with 17 bases between. This CDR3 contains 14 residues. In DNA, the CDR3 is TGTGCCAGCAGCCTAGTGGGGGGGCTCGGCGAGCAGTACTTC. This gives the protein CASSLVGGLGEQYF.

The chain recombines TRBV6-5 with TRBJ1-4; 7 bases fit TRBD1. V lost 6 bases and J lost 6; bases outside the gene matches: 10. Looked up from germline, CDR1 is MNHEY and CDR2 is SVGAGI. The CDR3 loop spans 15 amino acids. The CDR3 DNA reads TGTGCCAGCAGACGACAGGGCTCAGGGGATGAAAAACTGTTTTTT. The encoded protein is CASRRQGSGDEKLFF.

The rearrangement links TRBV12-5 to TRBJ1-2, with TRBD1 identical over 7 bases. The germline gives CDR1 LGHNT, CDR2 FRNRAP. The CDR3 is 13 amino acids. The trim removed 6 bases at V and 8 bases at J, leaving 9 bases unmatched. The CDR3 DNA sequence: TGTGCTAGTGGCCGGTCAGGGGGATCCGGCTACACCTTC. It specifies CASGRSGGSGYTF.

The chain couples TRBV27 to TRBJ1-1; D perhaps matches TRBD1 (6 bases). Germline V gives CDR1 MNHEY, CDR2 SMNVEV (reference sequence). V lost 2 bases, J lost 2 bases, and 12 bases lay in between. This CDR3 contains 15 residues. The CDR3 spells CASSLPGQFNTEAFF. The CDR3 DNA reads TGTGCCAGCAGTTTACCCGGACAGTTCAACACTGAAGCTTTCTTT.

This clone occurred a few times. The J gene is TRBJ1-5, the V gene TRBV30; D is perhaps TRBD1 (5 bases). Germline-derived CDR1 and CDR2 are GTSNPN and SVGIG (reference sequence). This CDR3 is built from 13 residues. V lost 6 bases, J lost 7 bases, and 16 bases lay in between. In DNA form, the CDR3 reads TGTGCCTGCGGACAAGGGCCGGGGCAGCCCCAGCATTTT. Its translation: CACGQGPGQPQHF.

The chain uses TRBV4-2 and TRBJ1-1, with 9 bases aligning to TRBD1. The trim removed 2 bases at V and 5 bases at J, leaving 9 bases unmatched. This CDR3 has 16 amino acids. Germline V gene lookup returns CDR1 LGHNA and CDR2 YNFKEQ. The DNA of the CDR3 is TGTGCCAGCAGCCAATTAGGGACAGGGAAGAGGACTGAAGCTTTCTTT. It is translated as CASSQLGTGKRTEAFF.